One sample yielded the 5 T cell receptor beta chains listed below, sequenced in a study of blood T cell repertoires in COVID-19 (dated by TCRdb to 2019 to 2021). Library creation used the immunoSEQ multiplex PCR assay. TCRdb provides this immuneACCESS table in a form limited to in-frame rearrangements. Some clones are lacking; in checked studies, under half of them reflect an unresolved V gene, and why the rest are absent is not known. The sample records 150,000 to 200,000 clones, roughly 89% of which are singletons. The ten biggest clones cover 3.7% of the sample. Sequenced input: peripheral blood. The origin of the receptors is a man between 18 and 35 years old with active or convalescent COVID-19.

The chain couples TRBV12-3 or TRBV12-4 to TRBJ2-7; a possible D gene is TRBD1 (6 bases). V was shortened by 3 bases and J by 6 bases, with 9 bases between the two germline ends. CDR3 length: 12 residues. For the CDR3, the DNA is TGTGCCAGCAGTTTTACAGGGACCGAGCAGTACTTC. It yields the protein CASSFTGTEQYF.

The rearrangement joins TRBV4-3 to TRBJ1-4; the match to TRBD1 covers 8 bases. The V gene end was trimmed by 3 bases and the J gene end by 1 base; junction bases not matched to a gene: 4. CDR1 LGHNA and CDR2 YSLEER come from the germline V gene. The CDR3 loop spans 16 amino acids. This chain's CDR3 is CASSHETGETNEKLFF. CDR3 DNA: TGCGCCAGCAGCCATGAGACAGGGGAAACTAATGAAAAACTGTTTTTT.

This clone was counted only a few times. The rearrangement links TRBV29-1 to TRBJ1-3; D not certain. The CDR3 is made up of 13 amino acids. V was trimmed by 6 bases and J by 4 bases, leaving 13 bases between them. The germline CDR1 and CDR2 sequences are SQVTM and ANQGSEA. The CDR3 nucleotides are TGCAGCGTCCGCGGGGTGGGCGGAAACACCATATATTTT. Encoded protein: CSVRGVGGNTIYF.

This chain uses TRBV21-1 with TRBJ1-6; the table's TRBD1 call for D was not verified on the DNA. TRBV21-1 is given as a pseudogene. CDR3 size: 18 residues. CDR3 nucleotide sequence: TGTGCCAGCAGCTCCCAACCGGAAGGGGATGTGATTGGTTCACCCCTCCACTTT. Translating gives CASSSQPEGDVIGSPLHF.

In DNA form, the CDR3 reads TGTGCCAGCAGCGCCCACGGCGGCGGGGGCCCCACAGATACGCAGTATTTT. Translating it yields CASSAHGGGGPTDTQYF. This chain uses TRBV3-1 (or the pseudogene TRBV3-2) with TRBJ2-3; D is perhaps TRBD2 (7 bases). There are 17 residues in the CDR3. V lost 5 bases and J 2 bases, leaving 20 bases between the germline ends. CDR1 and CDR2 from the germline V gene are LGHDT and YNNKEL (reference sequence).